Shown below are 29 T cell receptor beta chains from a single sample sequenced in a study of OX40 agonist ivuxolimab in advanced cancers. Assay: immunoSEQ multiplex PCR; the TCRdb copy retains only in-frame clones and omits some. The sample has 40,000 to 60,000 clones; over 60% are singletons. Source: CD4+ or CD8+ T cells sorted from blood, taken in a trial of the OX40 agonist ivuxolimab. The receptors originated from an adult with an advanced solid tumor such as melanoma, head and neck, liver or kidney cancer.

This clone was picked up a small number of times. The V and J genes are TRBV5-4 and TRBJ2-3, with no clear D. The CDR3 is 17 amino acids. V was pared by 0 bases and J by 0 bases, with 14 bases between. Germline CDR1 is SGHNT and CDR2 is YYREEE (reference sequence). DNA for the CDR3: TGTGCCAGCAGCTTGGATTTCCTGGAAACGAGCACAGATACGCAGTATTTT. Its protein is CASSLDFLETSTDTQYF.

The chain joins TRBV6-5 to TRBJ2-7; 7 bases fit TRBD2. CDR3 length: 14 residues. V lost 6 bases to trimming and J lost 4 bases; unmatched junction nucleotides: 9. Germline V CDR1 and CDR2: MNHEY, SVGAGI. The CDR3: CASSEQLANYEQYF. The CDR3 DNA is TGTGCCAGCAGCGAGCAACTAGCGAATTACGAGCAGTACTTC.

The chain employs TRBV10-3 and TRBJ2-1; D call uncertain. Between the trimmed V and J ends, which lost 10 bases and 7 bases, there was a span of 20 bases. CDR1 and CDR2 (germline): ENHRY, SYGVKD. This CDR3 region has 14 residues. The CDR3 DNA follows: TGTGCCACCCACCCTGGTGGTGCAAGTAATGAGCAGTTCTTC. This gives the protein CATHPGGASNEQFF.

This sequence joins TRBV6-6 and TRBJ2-5; D unclear. The CDR3 contains 14 residues. Per germline, CDR1 MNHNY and CDR2 SVGAGI (reference sequence). Trimming removed 6 bases at V and 5 bases at J, with 16 bases between. The CDR3 DNA sequence: TGTGCCAGCAGCATGGAGTACCGTGGTGAGACCCAGTACTTC. This sequence encodes CASSMEYRGETQYF.

The chain employs TRBV27 and TRBJ2-3; D is perhaps TRBD1 (6 bases). The V end lost 8 bases, the J end lost 2 bases, and 11 bases lay between the germline ends. The CDR3 runs to 13 residues. Germline-derived CDR1 and CDR2 are MNHEY and SMNVEV (reference sequence). The CDR3 nucleotides are TGTGCCAGCCTGGACAGATTCACAGATACGCAGTATTTT. This codes for CASLDRFTDTQYF.

V usage is TRBV29-1 and J usage is TRBJ2-3; 8 bases match TRBD1. The V gene end was trimmed by 3 bases and the J gene end by 1 base; junction bases not matched to a gene: 9. CDR3 length: 16 residues. Germline V gene data show CDR1 as SQVTM and CDR2 as ANQGSEA. CDR3 residues: CSVDRGRGQGTDTQYF. DNA of the CDR3: TGCAGCGTTGACAGAGGCAGGGGACAGGGCACAGATACGCAGTATTTT.

The V call is TRBV5-6, the J call TRBJ2-7, with 7 bases aligning to TRBD2. Germline assignment: CDR1 SGHDT and CDR2 YYEEEE. The CDR3 length is 16 residues. The trim removed 4 bases at V and 0 bases at J, leaving 10 bases unmatched. The CDR3 DNA is TGTGCCAGCAGCACTAACTTACTAGCGTACTCCTACGAGCAGTACTTC. This sequence encodes CASSTNLLAYSYEQYF.

This clone turned up a few times. The chain recombines TRBV9 with TRBJ2-5; D is tentatively TRBD1 or TRBD2 (6 bases each). V dropped 0 bases and J dropped 5 bases, with 17 bases sitting between them. From germline, CDR1 is SGDLS and CDR2 YYNGEE. The CDR3 loop spans 16 amino acids. CDR3 loop: CASSVASRNGGETQYF. The CDR3 DNA reads as TGTGCCAGCAGCGTAGCTAGCCGTAACGGGGGCGAGACCCAGTACTTC.

This clone has only one observation. The chain employs TRBV6-5 and TRBJ2-7; TRBD1 aligns across 11 bases. CDR1 is MNHEY and CDR2 is SVGAGI in the germline V gene. After removal of 5 bases from V and 2 bases from J, the junction contained 5 bases not matched to a gene. The CDR3 is 15 amino acids. CDR3 nucleotides: TGTGCCAGCAGTCCCTCGGGACAGGGGGCCTACGAGCAGTACTTC. As protein: CASSPSGQGAYEQYF.

This chain uses TRBV30 with TRBJ1-1, with D possibly TRBD1 on 6 matching bases. The CDR3 is made up of 13 amino acids. The ends were cut back, 3 bases at V and 2 bases at J, with 10 bases in the middle. Germline V gives CDR1 GTSNPN, CDR2 SVGIG (reference sequence). The CDR3 protein is CAWRQGHNTEAFF. In nucleotides, the CDR3 is TGTGCCTGGAGACAGGGCCACAACACTGAAGCTTTCTTT.

The chain links TRBV10-2 to TRBJ1-4; 9 bases fit TRBD1. After removal of 6 bases from V and 8 bases from J, the junction contained 7 bases not matched to a gene. CDR1 is WSHSY, CDR2 SAAADI, per germline. The CDR3 spans 14 residues. The CDR3 loop reads CASSPGTGREKLFF. The CDR3 bases are TGCGCCAGCAGCCCCGGGACAGGGCGCGAAAAACTGTTTTTT.

This chain connects TRBV5-6 to TRBJ2-1; 9 bases agree with TRBD2. Germline V lookup: CDR1 SGHDT, CDR2 YYEEEE. The CDR3 has 15 residues. V was clipped by 1 base and J by 7 bases; unmatched bases: 6. The CDR3 DNA reads TGTGCCAGCAGCTTGATGCGGGAGGGCCAGAATGAGCAGTTCTTC. Its translation is CASSLMREGQNEQFF.

The rearrangement uses TRBV20-1 and TRBJ2-7; a possible D gene is TRBD2 (5 bases). Germline loops: CDR1 DFQATT, CDR2 SNEGSKA (reference sequence). Trimming pared 4 bases from V and 5 bases from J, leaving 9 bases between. The CDR3 consists of 11 residues. The CDR3 coding sequence is TGCAGTGCTACATCGGGGAACGAGCAGTACTTC. It encodes CSATSGNEQYF.

The chain has TRBV6-1 and TRBJ2-7; 8 bases align to TRBD2. The CDR3 runs to 13 residues. V was clipped by 6 bases and J by 1 base; unmatched bases: 2. The germline V gene has CDR1 MNHNS and CDR2 SASEGT. DNA of the CDR3: TGTGCCAGCAGGACTAGCGTGTCCTACGAGCAGTACTTC. Residues: CASRTSVSYEQYF.

This clone was detected a few times. The V gene is TRBV4-3, the J gene TRBJ2-3; D gene unclear. This CDR3 contains 14 residues. Germline V gene data show CDR1 as LGHNA and CDR2 as YSLEER. V dropped 3 bases and J dropped 2 bases, with 9 bases sitting between them. As DNA, the CDR3 is TGCGCCAGCAGCCAGGCCGCTTACACAGATACGCAGTATTTT. This sequence encodes CASSQAAYTDTQYF.

DNA for the CDR3: TGCGCCAGCAGCCACCCCGGGCGGGGGGGAAACGACTACACCTTC. This gives the protein CASSHPGRGGNDYTF. The V and J genes are TRBV4-3 and TRBJ1-2; possible D gene TRBD1, 5 bases. CDR3 length: 15 residues. Germline-derived CDR1 and CDR2 are LGHNA and YSLEER. Deletions cut 3 bases from V and 10 bases from J, with 21 bases between.

V is TRBV9 and J is TRBJ1-5; a weak D match, TRBD1 (5 bases). Germline values: CDR1 SGDLS, CDR2 YYNGEE. The CDR3 contains 15 residues. V was cut by 3 bases and J by 0 bases, with 10 bases left in between. CDR3 nucleotide sequence: TGTGCCAGCAGCGCGACAGCCCATAGCAATCAGCCCCAGCATTTT. It yields the protein CASSATAHSNQPQHF.

The CDR3 region is CASSDRTGPYNEQFF. CDR3 nucleotides: TGTGCCAGCAGCGATCGGACAGGGCCATACAATGAGCAGTTCTTC. The rearrangement joins TRBV9 to TRBJ2-1, with 8 bases lining up with TRBD1. The CDR3 is 15 amino acids. J gave up 4 bases and V 3 bases, and 6 bases lay outside the gene matches. Germline V gives CDR1 SGDLS, CDR2 YYNGEE. The full variable domain, rest sourced from reference TRBV9 and TRBJ2-1, is DSGVTQTPKHLITATGQRVTLRCSPRSGDLSVYWYQQSLDQGLQFLIQYYNGEERAKGNILERFSAQQFPDLHSELNLSSLELGDSALYFCASSDRTGPYNEQFFGPGTRLTVL.

The chain links TRBV7-8 to TRBJ2-6; a possible D gene is TRBD1 (5 bases). Trimming cost V 5 bases and J 0 bases, with 17 bases left between them. Per germline, CDR1 SGHVS and CDR2 FQNEAQ. The CDR3 covers 18 residues. The CDR3 loop reads CASSPHRSLNSGANVLTF. The CDR3 DNA sequence: TGTGCCAGCAGCCCTCACAGGTCTCTTAACTCTGGGGCCAACGTCCTGACTTTC. Using reference TRBV7-8 and TRBJ2-6 for the parts outside the CDR3, the full variable domain is GAGVSQSPRYKVAKRGQDVALRCDPISGHVSLFWYQQALGQGPEFLTYFQNEAQLDKSGLPSDRFFAERPEGSVSTLKIQRTQQEDSAVYLCASSPHRSLNSGANVLTFGAGSRLTVL.

V gene TRBV29-1 combines with J gene TRBJ2-5; D is uncertain. This CDR3 region has 12 residues. Germline V gives CDR1 SQVTM, CDR2 ANQGSEA. The V and J ends lost 0 bases and 4 bases respectively, with 6 bases between them. The CDR3 nucleotides read TGCAGCGTTGAAGATCCAGGAGAGACCCAGTACTTC. It translates to CSVEDPGETQYF.

This sequence joins TRBV7-6 and TRBJ1-2, with D possibly matching TRBD1 (6 bases). Trimming removed 4 bases from V and 3 bases from J, with 6 bases in between. Germline-derived CDR1 and CDR2 are SGHVS and FNYEAQ. CDR3 size: 12 residues. The CDR3 DNA follows: TGTGCCAGCAGCTGGACAGACTATGGCTACACCTTC. This sequence encodes CASSWTDYGYTF.

This sequence joins TRBV7-2 and TRBJ2-5; D gene uncertain. Trimming took off 4 bases at V and 5 bases at J, with 11 bases between the two ends. The CDR3 totals 13 residues. Germline V CDR1 and CDR2: SGHTA, FQGNSA. The CDR3 here is CASSSPRPETQYF. The CDR3 DNA sequence: TGTGCCAGCAGCTCGCCACGGCCCGAGACCCAGTACTTC.

The rearrangement links TRBV4-3 to TRBJ2-1, with D uncertain. CDR3 size: 15 residues. The V and J ends lost 0 bases and 6 bases respectively, with 12 bases between them. Germline lookup yields CDR1 LGHNA and CDR2 YSLEER. The CDR3 region is CASSQEMVPGNEQFF. Here the CDR3 DNA reads TGCGCCAGCAGCCAAGAGATGGTTCCCGGCAATGAGCAGTTCTTC.

V gene TRBV10-3 combines with J gene TRBJ1-1; maybe TRBD1 (5 bases). The germline V and J ends were trimmed by 0 bases and 3 bases, with 11 bases remaining between them. In germline, CDR1 is ENHRY, CDR2 SYGVKD. The CDR3 runs 15 residues. The DNA for the CDR3 is TGTGCCATCAGTGAGTCGGCGGGGGACCACACTGAAGCTTTCTTT. Translation: CAISESAGDHTEAFF.

V is TRBV6-1 and J is TRBJ1-3; D possibly corresponds to TRBD1 (5 bases). Germline CDR1 MNHNS, CDR2 SASEGT. Trimming took off 7 bases at V and 7 bases at J, with 17 bases between the two ends. The CDR3 covers 14 residues. CDR3: CASTVGEAGNTIYF. For the CDR3, the DNA is TGTGCCAGCACCGTGGGGGAGGCAGGGAACACCATATATTTT.

The chain employs TRBV5-6 and TRBJ1-2, with 7 bases lining up with TRBD1. The CDR3 consists of 13 residues. Germline loops: CDR1 SGHDT, CDR2 YYEEEE. Unmatched junction bases numbered 10, after V lost 3 bases and J lost 11 bases. In nucleotides, the CDR3 is TGTGCCAGCAGCTCATGGGACAGCTCAAGATACACCTTC. It is translated as CASSSWDSSRYTF.

The chain combines TRBV7-9 with TRBJ2-5; weak D call: TRBD2 (5 bases). Trimming left V 6 bases short and J 5 bases short, with 19 bases between. This CDR3 has 15 residues. Germline assignment: CDR1 SEHNR and CDR2 FQNEAQ (reference sequence). CDR3 DNA sequence: TGTGCCAGCAGGTTACTCGGGTCGTCGGGGGAGACCCAGTACTTC. It yields the protein CASRLLGSSGETQYF.

The V and J genes are TRBV27 and TRBJ1-5, with D unclear. The CDR3 has 12 residues. CDR1 and CDR2 from the germline V gene are MNHEY and SMNVEV (reference sequence). V lost 5 bases and J 7 bases, leaving 9 bases between the germline ends. CDR3 sequence reads: CASSPAGQPQHF. As DNA, the CDR3 is TGTGCCAGCAGTCCCGCTGGGCAGCCCCAGCATTTT.

This clone was seen just once. In DNA, the CDR3 is TGTGCCAGCAGCTTGGTTATAGGGGCGGGTGAGAACATTCAGTACTTC. It encodes CASSLVIGAGENIQYF. The gene calls are TRBV5-5 and TRBJ2-4, with D perhaps TRBD1 or TRBD2 (5 bases each). The germline V and J ends were trimmed by 0 bases and 7 bases, with 17 bases remaining between them. The CDR3 is 16 residues long. Germline assignment: CDR1 SGHKS and CDR2 YYEKEE (reference sequence).